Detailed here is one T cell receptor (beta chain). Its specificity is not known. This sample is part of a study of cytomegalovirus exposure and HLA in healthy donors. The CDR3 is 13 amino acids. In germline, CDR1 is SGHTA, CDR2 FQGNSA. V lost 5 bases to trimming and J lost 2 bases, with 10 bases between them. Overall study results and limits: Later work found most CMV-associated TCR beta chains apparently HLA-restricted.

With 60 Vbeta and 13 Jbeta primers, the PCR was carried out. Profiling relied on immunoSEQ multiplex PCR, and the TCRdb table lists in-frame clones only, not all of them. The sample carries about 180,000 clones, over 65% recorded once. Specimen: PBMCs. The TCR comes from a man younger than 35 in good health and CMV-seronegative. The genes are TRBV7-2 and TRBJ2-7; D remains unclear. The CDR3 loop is CASSISLAYEQYF. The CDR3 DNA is TGTGCCAGCAGCATCAGCCTAGCCTACGAGCAGTACTTC.